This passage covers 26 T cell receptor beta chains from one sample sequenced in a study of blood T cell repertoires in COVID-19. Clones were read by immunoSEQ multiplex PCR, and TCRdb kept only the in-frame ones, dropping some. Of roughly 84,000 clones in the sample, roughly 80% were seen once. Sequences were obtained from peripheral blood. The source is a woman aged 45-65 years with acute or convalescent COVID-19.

CDR3 sequence (DNA): TGTGCCACCAGCCTGGGACTGGACACTGAAGCTTTCTTT. Its protein product is CATSLGLDTEAFF. The chain recombines TRBV15 with TRBJ1-1; a possible D gene is TRBD1 (5 bases). The CDR3 runs 13 residues. Deletions cut 5 bases from V and 3 bases from J, with 10 bases between. Germline V gene lookup returns CDR1 LNHNV and CDR2 YYDKDF (reference sequence).

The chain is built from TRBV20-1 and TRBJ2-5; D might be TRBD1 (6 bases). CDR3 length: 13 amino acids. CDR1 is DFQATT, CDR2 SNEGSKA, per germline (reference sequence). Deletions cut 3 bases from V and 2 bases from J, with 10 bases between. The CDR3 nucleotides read TGCAGTGCTAGTCAGGGGACACAAGAGACCCAGTACTTC. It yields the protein CSASQGTQETQYF.

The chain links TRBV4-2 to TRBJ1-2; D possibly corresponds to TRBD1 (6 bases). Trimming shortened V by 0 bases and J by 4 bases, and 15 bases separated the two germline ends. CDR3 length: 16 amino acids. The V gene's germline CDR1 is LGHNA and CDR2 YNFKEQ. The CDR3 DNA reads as TGTGCCAGCAGCCAAGATGTCGACAGGAGCCCCTATGGCTACACCTTC. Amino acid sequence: CASSQDVDRSPYGYTF.

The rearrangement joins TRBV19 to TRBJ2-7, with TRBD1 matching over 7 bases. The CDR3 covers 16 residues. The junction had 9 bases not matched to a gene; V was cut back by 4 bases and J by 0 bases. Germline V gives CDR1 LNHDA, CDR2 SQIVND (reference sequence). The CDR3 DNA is TGTGCCAGTAGTACCCGAGGGGGCTTTAGCTCCTACGAGCAGTACTTC. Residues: CASSTRGGFSSYEQYF.

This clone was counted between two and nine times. CDR3 sequence (DNA): TGTGCCATCAGCCCGGGACCCGACTCCGGACAGGGAAACACCATATATTTT. This translates into CAISPGPDSGQGNTIYF. The chain uses TRBV10-3 and TRBJ1-3; the D gene is possibly TRBD1 (6 bases). Germline lookup yields CDR1 ENHRY and CDR2 SYGVKD. The V end lost 6 bases, the J end lost 4 bases, and 22 bases lay between the germline ends. The CDR3 runs to 17 residues.

Here the CDR3 reads CASSVGSGAETQYF. CDR3 nucleotide sequence: TGTGCCAGCAGCGTAGGTAGCGGGGCAGAGACCCAGTACTTC. The rearrangement links TRBV9 to TRBJ2-5; 8 bases are a match to TRBD2. The V segment lost 0 bases and the J segment 4 bases; nucleotides outside the gene matches: 2. Germline lookup yields CDR1 SGDLS and CDR2 YYNGEE. This CDR3 comprises 14 residues. Looking up the rest from reference TRBV9 and TRBJ2-5 gives the full variable domain: DSGVTQTPKHLITATGQRVTLRCSPRSGDLSVYWYQQSLDQGLQFLIQYYNGEERAKGNILERFSAQQFPDLHSELNLSSLELGDSALYFCASSVGSGAETQYFGPGTRLLVL.

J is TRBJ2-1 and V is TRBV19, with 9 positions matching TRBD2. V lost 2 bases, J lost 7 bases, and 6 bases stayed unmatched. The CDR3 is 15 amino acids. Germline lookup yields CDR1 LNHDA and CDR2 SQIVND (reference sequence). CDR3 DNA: TGTGCCAGTAGTATAAATAGCGGGGGCAGGAATGAGCAGTTCTTC. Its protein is CASSINSGGRNEQFF.

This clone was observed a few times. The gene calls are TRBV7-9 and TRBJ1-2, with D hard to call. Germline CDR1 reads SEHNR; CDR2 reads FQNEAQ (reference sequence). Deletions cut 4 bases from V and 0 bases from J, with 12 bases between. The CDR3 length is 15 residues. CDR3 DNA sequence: TGTGCCAGCAGCTCCACAGATACCGCTAACTATGGCTACACCTTC. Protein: CASSSTDTANYGYTF.

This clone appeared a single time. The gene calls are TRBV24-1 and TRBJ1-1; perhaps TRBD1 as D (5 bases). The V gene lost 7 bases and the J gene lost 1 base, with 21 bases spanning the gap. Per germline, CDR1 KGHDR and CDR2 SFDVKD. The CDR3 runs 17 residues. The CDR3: CATSGGGGGSSNTEAFF. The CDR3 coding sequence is TGTGCCACCAGCGGAGGTGGGGGGGGATCATCGAACACTGAAGCTTTCTTT.

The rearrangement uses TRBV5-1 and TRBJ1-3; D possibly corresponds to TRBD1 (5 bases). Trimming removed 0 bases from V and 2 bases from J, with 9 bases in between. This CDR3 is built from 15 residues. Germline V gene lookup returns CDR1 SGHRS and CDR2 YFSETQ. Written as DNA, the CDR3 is TGCGCCAGCAGCTTGGAAGCGGGGGCTGGAAACACCATATATTTT. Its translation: CASSLEAGAGNTIYF. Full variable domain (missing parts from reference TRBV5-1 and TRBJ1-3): KAGVTQTPRYLIKTRGQQVTLSCSPISGHRSVSWYQQTPGQGLQFLFEYFSETQRNKGNFPGRFSGRQFSNSRSEMNVSTLELGDSALYLCASSLEAGAGNTIYFGEGSWLTVV.

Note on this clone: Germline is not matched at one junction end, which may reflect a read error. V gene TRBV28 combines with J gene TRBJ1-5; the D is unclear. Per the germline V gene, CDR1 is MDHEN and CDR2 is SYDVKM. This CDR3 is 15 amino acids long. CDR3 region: CASSFQGSSSQPQHF. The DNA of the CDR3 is TGTGCCAGCAGTTTCCAAGGGTCTAGCAGTCAGCCCCAGCATTTT.

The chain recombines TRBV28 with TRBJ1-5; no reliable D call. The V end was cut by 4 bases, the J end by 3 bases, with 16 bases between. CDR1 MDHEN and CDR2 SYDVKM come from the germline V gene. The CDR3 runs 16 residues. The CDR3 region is CASSSIKSEYNQPQHF. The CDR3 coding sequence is TGTGCCAGCAGTTCAATAAAGTCGGAGTACAATCAGCCCCAGCATTTT.

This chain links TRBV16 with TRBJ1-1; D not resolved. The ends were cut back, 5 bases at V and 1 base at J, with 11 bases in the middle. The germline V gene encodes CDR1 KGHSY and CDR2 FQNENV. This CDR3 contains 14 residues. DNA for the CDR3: TGTGCCAGCAGCTTGCGGGTTTCGAACACTGAAGCTTTCTTT. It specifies CASSLRVSNTEAFF. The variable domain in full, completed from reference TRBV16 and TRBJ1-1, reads GEEVAQTPKHLVRGEGQKAKLYCAPIKGHSYVFWYQQVLKNEFKFLISFQNENVFDETGMPKERFSAKCLPNSPCSLEIQATKLEDSAVYFCASSLRVSNTEAFFGQGTRLTVV.

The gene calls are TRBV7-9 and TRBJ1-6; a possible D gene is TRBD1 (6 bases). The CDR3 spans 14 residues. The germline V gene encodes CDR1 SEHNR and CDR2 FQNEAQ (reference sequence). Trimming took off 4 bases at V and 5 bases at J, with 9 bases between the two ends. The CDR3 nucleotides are TGTGCCAGCAGCTCTGGACAGAATAATTCACCCCTCCACTTT. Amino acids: CASSSGQNNSPLHF.

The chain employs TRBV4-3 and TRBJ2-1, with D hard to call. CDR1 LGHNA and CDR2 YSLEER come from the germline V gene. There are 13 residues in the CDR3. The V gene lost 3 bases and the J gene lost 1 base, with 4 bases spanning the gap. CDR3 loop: CASSQASYNEQFF. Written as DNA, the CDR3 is TGCGCCAGCAGCCAGGCTTCCTACAATGAGCAGTTCTTC.

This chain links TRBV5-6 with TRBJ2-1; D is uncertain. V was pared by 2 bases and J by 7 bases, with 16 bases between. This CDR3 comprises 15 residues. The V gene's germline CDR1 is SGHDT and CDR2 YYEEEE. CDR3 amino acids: CASSFVDKNRNEQFF. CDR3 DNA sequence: TGTGCCAGCAGCTTCGTTGACAAAAATCGGAATGAGCAGTTCTTC.

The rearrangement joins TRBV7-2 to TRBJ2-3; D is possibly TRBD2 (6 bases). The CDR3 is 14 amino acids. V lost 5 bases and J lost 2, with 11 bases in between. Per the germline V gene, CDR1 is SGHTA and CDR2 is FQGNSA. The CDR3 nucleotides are TGTGCCAGCAGCATTGGGGGGATCACAGATACGCAGTATTTT. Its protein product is CASSIGGITDTQYF.

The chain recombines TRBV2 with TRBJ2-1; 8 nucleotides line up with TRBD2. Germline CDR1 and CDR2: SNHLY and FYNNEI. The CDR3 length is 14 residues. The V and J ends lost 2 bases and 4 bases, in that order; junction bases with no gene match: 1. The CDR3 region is CASSEKRGYNEQFF. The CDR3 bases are TGTGCCAGCAGTGAAAAGCGGGGGTACAATGAGCAGTTCTTC.

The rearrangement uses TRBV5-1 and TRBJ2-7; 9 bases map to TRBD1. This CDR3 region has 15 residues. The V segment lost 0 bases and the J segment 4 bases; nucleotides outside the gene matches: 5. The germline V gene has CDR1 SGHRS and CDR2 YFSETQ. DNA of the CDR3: TGCGCCAGCAGCTTGGCCCACAGGGGGCCTTACGAGCAGTACTTC. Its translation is CASSLAHRGPYEQYF.

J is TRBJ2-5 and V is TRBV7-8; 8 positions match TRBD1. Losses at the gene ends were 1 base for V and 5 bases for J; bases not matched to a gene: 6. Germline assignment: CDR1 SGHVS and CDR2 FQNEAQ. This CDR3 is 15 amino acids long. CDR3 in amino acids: CASSLGTGGRETQYF. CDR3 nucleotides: TGTGCCAGCAGCTTAGGCACAGGGGGAAGGGAGACCCAGTACTTC.

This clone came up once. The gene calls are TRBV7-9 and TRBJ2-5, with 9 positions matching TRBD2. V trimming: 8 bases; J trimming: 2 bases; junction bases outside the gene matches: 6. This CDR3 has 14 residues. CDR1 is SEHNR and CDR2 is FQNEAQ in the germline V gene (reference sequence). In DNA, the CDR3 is TGTGCCAGCTTGGGACTAGCAGCGCAAGAGACCCAGTACTTC. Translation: CASLGLAAQETQYF.

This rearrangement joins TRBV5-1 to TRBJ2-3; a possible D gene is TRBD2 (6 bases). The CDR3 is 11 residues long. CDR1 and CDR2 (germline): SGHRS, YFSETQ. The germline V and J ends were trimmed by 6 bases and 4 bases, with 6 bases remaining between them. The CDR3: CASTSADTQYF. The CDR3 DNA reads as TGCGCCAGCACTAGCGCAGATACGCAGTATTTT.

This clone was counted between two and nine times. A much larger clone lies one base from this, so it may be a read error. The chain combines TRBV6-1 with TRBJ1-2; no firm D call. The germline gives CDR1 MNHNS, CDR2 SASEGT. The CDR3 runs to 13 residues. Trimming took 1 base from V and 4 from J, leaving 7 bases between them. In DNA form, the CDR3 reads TGTGCCAGCAGTGAAGGCGGAGTCTATGGCTACACCTTC. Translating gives CASSEGGVYGYTF.

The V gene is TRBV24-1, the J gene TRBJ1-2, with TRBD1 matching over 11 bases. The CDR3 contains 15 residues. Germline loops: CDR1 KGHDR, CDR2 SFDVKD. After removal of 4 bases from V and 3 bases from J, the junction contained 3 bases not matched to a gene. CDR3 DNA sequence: TGTGCCACCAGTGACGGGACAGGGGGTTACTATGGCTACACCTTC. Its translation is CATSDGTGGYYGYTF.

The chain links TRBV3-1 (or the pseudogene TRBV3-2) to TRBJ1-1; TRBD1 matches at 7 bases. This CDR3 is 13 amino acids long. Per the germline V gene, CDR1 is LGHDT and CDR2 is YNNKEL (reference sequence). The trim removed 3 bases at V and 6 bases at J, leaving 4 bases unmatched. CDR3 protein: CASSHRGTAEAFF. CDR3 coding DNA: TGTGCCAGCAGCCATCGAGGGACAGCTGAAGCTTTCTTT.

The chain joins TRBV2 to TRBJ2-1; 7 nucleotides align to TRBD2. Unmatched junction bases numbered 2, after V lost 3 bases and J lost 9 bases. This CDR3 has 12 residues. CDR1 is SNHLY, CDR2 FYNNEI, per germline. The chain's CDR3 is CASSEGEGEQFF. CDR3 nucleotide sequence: TGTGCCAGCAGTGAGGGGGAGGGTGAGCAGTTCTTC.